What follows are 6 T cell receptor beta chains derived from one specimen sequenced in a study of shared T cell receptors in the human thymus. Libraries were prepared by immunoSEQ multiplex PCR; TCRdb keeps only in-frame clonotypes and omits some of them. Among hundreds of thousands of clones listed, more than 70% were seen once. Separately, the same data were catalogued under a study of human thymus T cells.

The sequenced material came from thymocytes. These receptors all come from a boy younger than two with a congenital heart defect.

Here the CDR3 DNA reads TGTGCCAGCAGCATGGGACAGGGGGCGACCAACGAACCCACTGAAGCTTTCTTT. This sequence encodes CASSMGQGATNEPTEAFF. V gene TRBV9 combines with J gene TRBJ1-1; TRBD1 matches 12 bases. The CDR3 has 18 residues. With 4 bases clipped from V and 4 bases from J, the junction kept 14 bases outside the gene matches. Germline V gene sequence: CDR1 SGDLS, CDR2 YYNGEE.

Concerning this clone: The same CDR3 can be traced to other DNA sequences in this sample. This chain uses TRBV7-2 with TRBJ2-7; D unclear. Germline values: CDR1 SGHTA, CDR2 FQGNSA. V was trimmed by 2 bases and J by 0 bases, leaving 8 bases between them. The CDR3 is 14 residues long. This CDR3 reads CASSLYLDSYEQYF. CDR3 nucleotides: TGTGCCAGCAGCTTATATTTAGACTCCTACGAGCAGTACTTC.

The chain employs TRBV5-4 and TRBJ1-2; D not certain. The V end was cut by 0 bases, the J end by 2 bases, with 11 bases between. The CDR3 has 15 amino acids. Germline V gives CDR1 SGHNT, CDR2 YYREEE (reference sequence). CDR3: CASSLESEENYGYTF. CDR3 coding DNA: TGTGCCAGCAGCTTGGAGTCGGAGGAAAACTATGGCTACACCTTC.

This clone was counted once. The chain recombines TRBV5-6 with TRBJ2-7; D is ambiguous. Trimming left V 0 bases short and J 3 bases short, with 16 bases between. The CDR3 is made up of 16 amino acids. The V gene's germline CDR1 is SGHDT and CDR2 YYEEEE. This chain's CDR3 is CASSLAPGLSFYEQYF. Here the CDR3 DNA reads TGTGCCAGCAGCTTGGCTCCGGGTCTCTCCTTCTACGAGCAGTACTTC.

The chain carries TRBV7-8 and TRBJ1-4, with 9 bases that match TRBD1. Germline V gene data show CDR1 as SGHVS and CDR2 as FQNEAQ. The CDR3 consists of 17 residues. With 5 bases clipped from V and 6 bases from J, the junction kept 13 bases outside the gene matches. CDR3 region: CASSPLHDRGWDEKLFF. The CDR3 DNA reads as TGTGCCAGCAGCCCACTCCACGACAGGGGGTGGGATGAAAAACTGTTTTTT.

This chain links TRBV6-1 with TRBJ2-1, with 10 bases aligning to TRBD1. Unmatched junction bases numbered 10, after V lost 2 bases and J lost 6 bases. The CDR3 sequence is 17 residues long. Germline CDR1 is MNHNS and CDR2 is SASEGT. The CDR3 DNA reads as TGTGCCAGCAGTGAACCCTACCGGGACAGGGGTTTCAATGAGCAGTTCTTC. This sequence encodes CASSEPYRDRGFNEQFF.